This T cell receptor (beta chain) was captured by sequencing in a study of control samples from healthy donors and cancer patients. Repertoires were generated with immunoSEQ multiplex PCR, while TCRdb's copy carries only in-frame clones and drops some. Of about 77,000 clones detected, around 92% appear once; the ten largest clones hold approximately 6%. Trimming took off 8 bases at V and 0 bases at J, with 11 bases between the two ends. This CDR3 contains 13 residues. Germline V gene lookup returns CDR1 SGHRS and CDR2 YFSETQ. The V call is TRBV5-1, the J call TRBJ2-5; weak D call: TRBD1 (5 bases). The sample comprised blood. The origin of this receptor is a woman aged 55-75 years in good health. The CDR3: CASAWTYQETQYF. The CDR3 nucleotides read TGCGCCAGTGCGTGGACATACCAAGAGACCCAGTACTTC.